The present entry profiles one TCR beta chain with its context. Antigen specificity is unknown. Study donors comprised healthy, HIV-negative adults devoid of recent acute infection or vaccination. Naive CD45RA+ and memory CD45RA-negative subsets were split from CD4+ cells. This sample was included in a study of shared clonotypes between healthy human individuals. Study findings and constraints: Few donors restricted represented genetic and exposure-history diversity.

Germline lookup yields CDR1 MNHNS and CDR2 SASEGT. There are 14 residues in the CDR3. With 3 bases removed from V and 4 bases from J, the gap between germline ends came to 12 bases. TCRdb's copy holds only in-frame clones and misses some; the assay was immunoSEQ multiplex PCR. The data hold 200,000 to 250,000 clones, with over 60% observed a single time. The receptor's source is a man aged 25 to 40 in good health. The chain employs TRBV6-1 and TRBJ1-2; the D is unclear. Sample: memory CD4+ T cells sorted from blood. Subset here: CD45RA-negative fraction. The DNA of the CDR3 is TGTGCCAGCAGTGAGCTTTCATGGGGCTATGGCTACACCTTC. Its translation: CASSELSWGYGYTF.